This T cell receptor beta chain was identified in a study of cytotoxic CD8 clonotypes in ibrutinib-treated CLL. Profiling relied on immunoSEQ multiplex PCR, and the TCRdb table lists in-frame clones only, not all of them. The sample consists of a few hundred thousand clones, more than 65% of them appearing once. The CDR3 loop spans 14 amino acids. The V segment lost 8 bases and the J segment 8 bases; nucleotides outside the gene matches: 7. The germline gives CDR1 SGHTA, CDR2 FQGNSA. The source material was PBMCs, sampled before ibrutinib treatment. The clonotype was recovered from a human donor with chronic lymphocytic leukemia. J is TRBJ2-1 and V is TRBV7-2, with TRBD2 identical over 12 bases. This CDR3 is CASETSGRMDEQFF. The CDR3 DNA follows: TGTGCCAGCGAGACTAGCGGGAGAATGGATGAGCAGTTCTTC.